This TCR beta chain was obtained from a study of cytomegalovirus exposure and HLA in healthy donors. Overall study results and limits: HLA restriction was apparent for most CMV-associated TCR beta chains in a later analysis. Sequencing likely produced, as an artifact, a cluster of highly shared sequence variants. DRB1 had the most TCR associations and HLA-C the fewest, a later analysis found, with rates varying by HLA locus.

This CDR3 comprises 14 residues. The germline CDR1 and CDR2 sequences are SQVTM and ANQGSEA. With V trimmed by 4 bases and J by 3 bases, 7 bases remained unmatched. As concerns this clone: The antigen remains unidentified.

It was with 60 Vbeta and 13 Jbeta primers that the PCR ran. TCRdb's copy holds only in-frame clones and misses some; the assay was immunoSEQ multiplex PCR. The repertoire holds a few hundred thousand clones, with roughly 80% as singletons. The genes are TRBV29-1 and TRBJ1-2, with 8 bases lining up with TRBD1. The TCR sequence derives from a man aged 40-50 years in good health and CMV-seronegative. The sequencing sample was made of PBMCs. CDR3 loop: CSVAPGQVDYGYTF. CDR3 in DNA: TGCAGCGTTGCACCGGGACAGGTTGACTATGGCTACACCTTC.